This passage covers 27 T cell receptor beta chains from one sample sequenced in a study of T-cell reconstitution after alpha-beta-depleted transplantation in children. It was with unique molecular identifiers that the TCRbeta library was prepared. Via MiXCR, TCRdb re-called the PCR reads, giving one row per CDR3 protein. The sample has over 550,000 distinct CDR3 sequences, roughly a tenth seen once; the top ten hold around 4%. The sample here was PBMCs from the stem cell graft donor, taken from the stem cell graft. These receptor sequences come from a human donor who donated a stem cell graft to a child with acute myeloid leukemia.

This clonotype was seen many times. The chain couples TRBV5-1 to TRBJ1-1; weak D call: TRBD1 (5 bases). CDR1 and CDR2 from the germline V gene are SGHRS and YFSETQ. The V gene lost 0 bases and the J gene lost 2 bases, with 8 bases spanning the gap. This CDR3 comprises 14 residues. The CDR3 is CASSLEGDNTEAFF. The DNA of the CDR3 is TGCGCCAGCAGCTTGGAAGGGGATAACACTGAAGCTTTCTTT.

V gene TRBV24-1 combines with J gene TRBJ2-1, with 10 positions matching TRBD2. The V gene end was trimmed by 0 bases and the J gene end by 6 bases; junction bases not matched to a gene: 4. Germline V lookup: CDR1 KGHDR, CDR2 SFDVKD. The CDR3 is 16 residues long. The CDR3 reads CATSDLTAGGINEQFF. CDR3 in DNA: TGTGCCACCAGTGATTTGACAGCGGGAGGGATCAATGAGCAGTTCTTC.

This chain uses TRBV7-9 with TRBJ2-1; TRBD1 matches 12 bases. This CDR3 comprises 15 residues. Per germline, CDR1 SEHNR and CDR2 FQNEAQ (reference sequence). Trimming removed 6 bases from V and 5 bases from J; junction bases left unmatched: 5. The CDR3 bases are TGTGCCAGCAGGGCGGGACAGGGGGCAGACAATGAGCAGTTCTTC. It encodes CASRAGQGADNEQFF.

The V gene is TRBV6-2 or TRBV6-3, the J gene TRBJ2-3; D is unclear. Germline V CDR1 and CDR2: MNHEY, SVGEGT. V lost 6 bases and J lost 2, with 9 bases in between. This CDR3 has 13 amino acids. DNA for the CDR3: TGTGCCAGCAGCCCCTACTACACAGATACGCAGTATTTT. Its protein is CASSPYYTDTQYF.

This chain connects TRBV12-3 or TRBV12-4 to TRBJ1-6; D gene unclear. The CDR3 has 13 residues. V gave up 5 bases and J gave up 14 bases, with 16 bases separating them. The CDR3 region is CASSPRRAATLHF. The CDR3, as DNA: TGTGCCAGCAGTCCGAGACGGGCTGCCACCCTCCACTTT.

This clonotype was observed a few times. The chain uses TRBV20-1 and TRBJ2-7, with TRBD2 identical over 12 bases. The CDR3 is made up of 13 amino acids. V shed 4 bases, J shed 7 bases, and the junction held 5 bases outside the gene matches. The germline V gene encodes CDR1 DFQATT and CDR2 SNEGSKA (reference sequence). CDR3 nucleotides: TGCAGTGCTACGACTAGCGGGAGTGAGGAGCAGTACTTC. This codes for CSATTSGSEEQYF.

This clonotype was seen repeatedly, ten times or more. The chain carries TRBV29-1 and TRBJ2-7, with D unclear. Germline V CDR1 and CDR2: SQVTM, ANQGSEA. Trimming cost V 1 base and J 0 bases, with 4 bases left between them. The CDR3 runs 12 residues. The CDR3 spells CSVEVYSYEQYF. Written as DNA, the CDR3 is TGCAGCGTTGAAGTCTACTCCTACGAGCAGTACTTC.

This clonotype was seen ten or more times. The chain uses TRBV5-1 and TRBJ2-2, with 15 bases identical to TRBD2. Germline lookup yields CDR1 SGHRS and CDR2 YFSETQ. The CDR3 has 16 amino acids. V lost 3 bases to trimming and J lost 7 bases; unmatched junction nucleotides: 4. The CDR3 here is CASSSGLAGGNGELFF. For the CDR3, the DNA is TGCGCCAGCAGCTCGGGACTAGCGGGAGGTAACGGGGAGCTGTTTTTT.

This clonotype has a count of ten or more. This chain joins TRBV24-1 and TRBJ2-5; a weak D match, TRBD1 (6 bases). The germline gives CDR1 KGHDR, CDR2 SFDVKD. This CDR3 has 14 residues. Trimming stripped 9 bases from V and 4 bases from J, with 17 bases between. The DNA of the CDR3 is TGTGCCACCCAAAAACAGGGTGGGGCAGAGACCCAGTACTTC. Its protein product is CATQKQGGAETQYF.

CDR3: CSARWDRETQYF. CDR3 sequence (DNA): TGCAGTGCTAGATGGGACAGGGAGACCCAGTACTTC. J is TRBJ2-5 and V is TRBV20-1; TRBD1 matches at 8 bases. With 2 bases clipped from V and 5 bases from J, the junction kept 1 base outside the gene matches. Germline V CDR1 and CDR2: DFQATT, SNEGSKA (reference sequence). The CDR3 loop spans 12 amino acids.

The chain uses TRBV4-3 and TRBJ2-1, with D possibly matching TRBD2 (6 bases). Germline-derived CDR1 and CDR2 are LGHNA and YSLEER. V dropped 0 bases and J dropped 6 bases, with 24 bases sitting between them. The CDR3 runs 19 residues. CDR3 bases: TGCGCCAGCAGCCAAGATCCTCGCGGGACTGAAGGGCGGGGCAATGAGCAGTTCTTC. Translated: CASSQDPRGTEGRGNEQFF.

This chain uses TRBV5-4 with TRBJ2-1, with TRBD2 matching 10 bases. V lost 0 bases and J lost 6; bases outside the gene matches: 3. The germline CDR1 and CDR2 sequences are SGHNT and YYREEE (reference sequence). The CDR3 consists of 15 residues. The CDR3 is CASSLVLAGTNEQFF. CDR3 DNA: TGTGCCAGCAGCTTGGTACTAGCGGGAACCAATGAGCAGTTCTTC.

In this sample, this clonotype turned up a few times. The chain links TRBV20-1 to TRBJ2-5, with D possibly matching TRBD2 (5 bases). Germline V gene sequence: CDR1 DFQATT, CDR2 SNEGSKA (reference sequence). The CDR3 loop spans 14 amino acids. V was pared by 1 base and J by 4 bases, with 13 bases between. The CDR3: CSARVVVASETQYF. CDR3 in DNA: TGCAGTGCTAGAGTCGTTGTAGCGTCAGAGACCCAGTACTTC.

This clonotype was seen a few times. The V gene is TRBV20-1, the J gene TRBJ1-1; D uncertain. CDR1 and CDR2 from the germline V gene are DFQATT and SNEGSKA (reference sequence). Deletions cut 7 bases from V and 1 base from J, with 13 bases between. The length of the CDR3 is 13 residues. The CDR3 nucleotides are TGCAGTGTCCCGCCTCCCTGGAACACTGAAGCTTTCTTT. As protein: CSVPPPWNTEAFF.

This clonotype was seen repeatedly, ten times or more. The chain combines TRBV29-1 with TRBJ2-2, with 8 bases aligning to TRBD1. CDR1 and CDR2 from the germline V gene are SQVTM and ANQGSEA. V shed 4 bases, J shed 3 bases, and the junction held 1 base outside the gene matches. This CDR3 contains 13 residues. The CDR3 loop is CSVVQGDTGELFF. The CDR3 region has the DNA TGCAGCGTTGTACAGGGGGACACCGGGGAGCTGTTTTTT.

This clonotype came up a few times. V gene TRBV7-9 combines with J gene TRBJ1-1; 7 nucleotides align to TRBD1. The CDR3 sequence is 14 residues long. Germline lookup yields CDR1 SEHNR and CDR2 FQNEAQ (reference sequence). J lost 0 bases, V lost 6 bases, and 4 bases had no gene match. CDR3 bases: TGTGCCAGCAGTTTGGACAGGATGAACACTGAAGCTTTCTTT. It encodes CASSLDRMNTEAFF. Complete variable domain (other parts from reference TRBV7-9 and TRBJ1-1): DTGVSQNPRHKITKRGQNVTFRCDPISEHNRLYWYRQTLGQGPEFLTYFQNEAQLEKSRLLSDRFSAERPKGSFSTLEIQRTEQGDSAMYLCASSLDRMNTEAFFGQGTRLTVV.

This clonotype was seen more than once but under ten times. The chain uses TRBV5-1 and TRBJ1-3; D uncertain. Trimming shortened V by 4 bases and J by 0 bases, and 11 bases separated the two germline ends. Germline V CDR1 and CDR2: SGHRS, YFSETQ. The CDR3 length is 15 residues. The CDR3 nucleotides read TGCGCCAGCAGCACGGAGGGCAGCTCTGGAAACACCATATATTTT. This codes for CASSTEGSSGNTIYF.

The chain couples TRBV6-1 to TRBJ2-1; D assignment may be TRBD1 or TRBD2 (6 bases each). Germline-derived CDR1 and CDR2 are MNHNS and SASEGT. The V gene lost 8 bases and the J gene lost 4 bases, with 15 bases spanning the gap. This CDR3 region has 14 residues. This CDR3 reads CASSNTGRYNEQFF. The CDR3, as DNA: TGTGCCAGCTCAAATACAGGGAGGTACAATGAGCAGTTCTTC.

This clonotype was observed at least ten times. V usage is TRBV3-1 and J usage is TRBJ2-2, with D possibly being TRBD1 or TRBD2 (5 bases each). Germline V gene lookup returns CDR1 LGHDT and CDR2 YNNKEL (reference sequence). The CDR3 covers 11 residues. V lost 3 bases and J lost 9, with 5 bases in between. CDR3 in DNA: TGTGCCAGCAGCCAGGGACGGGAGCTGTTTTTT. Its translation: CASSQGRELFF.

CDR3 bases: TGTGCCACCAGGGAACAAGAGACCCAGTACTTC. This codes for CATREQETQYF. This chain connects TRBV24-1 to TRBJ2-5, with D hard to call. This CDR3 has 11 residues. Germline V gene sequence: CDR1 KGHDR, CDR2 SFDVKD. V was pared by 7 bases and J by 2 bases, with 4 bases between.

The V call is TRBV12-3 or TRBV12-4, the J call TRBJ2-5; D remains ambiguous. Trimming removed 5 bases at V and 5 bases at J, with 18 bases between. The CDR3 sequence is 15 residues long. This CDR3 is CASSHPQPDGETQYF. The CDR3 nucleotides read TGTGCCAGCAGTCACCCTCAGCCAGACGGGGAGACCCAGTACTTC.

The CDR3 coding sequence is TGTGCCAGCAAAAGGGGGCCCACCTTGGACACTGAAGCTTTCTTT. Protein product: CASKRGPTLDTEAFF. This chain uses TRBV6-1 with TRBJ1-1; TRBD1 agrees at 7 bases. Germline values: CDR1 MNHNS, CDR2 SASEGT. The CDR3 is made up of 15 amino acids. V gave up 7 bases and J gave up 3 bases; unmatched junction bases: 11.

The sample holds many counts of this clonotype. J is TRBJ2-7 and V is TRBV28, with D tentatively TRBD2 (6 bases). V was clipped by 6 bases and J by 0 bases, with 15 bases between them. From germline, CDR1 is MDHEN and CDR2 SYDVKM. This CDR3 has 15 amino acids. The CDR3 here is CASSSGDGSSYEQYF. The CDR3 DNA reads TGTGCCAGCAGCTCGGGGGACGGGAGCTCCTACGAGCAGTACTTC.

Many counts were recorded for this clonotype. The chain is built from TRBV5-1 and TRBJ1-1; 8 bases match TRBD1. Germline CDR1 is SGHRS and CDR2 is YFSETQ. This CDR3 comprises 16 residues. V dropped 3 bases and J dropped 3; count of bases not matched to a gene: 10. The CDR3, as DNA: TGCGCCAGCAGCTCATCCCTCGGGACAGGTGACACTGAAGCTTTCTTT. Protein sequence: CASSSSLGTGDTEAFF.

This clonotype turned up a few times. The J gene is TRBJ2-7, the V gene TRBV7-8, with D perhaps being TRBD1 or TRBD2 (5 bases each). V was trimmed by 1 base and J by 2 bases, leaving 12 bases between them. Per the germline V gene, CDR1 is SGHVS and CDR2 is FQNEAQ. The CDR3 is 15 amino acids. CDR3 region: CASSLGGRGAYEQYF. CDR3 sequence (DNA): TGTGCCAGCAGCTTAGGGGGGAGAGGGGCCTACGAGCAGTACTTC.

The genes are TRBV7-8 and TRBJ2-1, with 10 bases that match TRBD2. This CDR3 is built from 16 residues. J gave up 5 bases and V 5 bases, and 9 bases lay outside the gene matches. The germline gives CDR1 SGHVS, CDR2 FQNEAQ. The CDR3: CASSQHLTSGNNEQFF. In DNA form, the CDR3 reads TGTGCCAGCAGCCAACATTTAACTAGCGGGAACAATGAGCAGTTCTTC.

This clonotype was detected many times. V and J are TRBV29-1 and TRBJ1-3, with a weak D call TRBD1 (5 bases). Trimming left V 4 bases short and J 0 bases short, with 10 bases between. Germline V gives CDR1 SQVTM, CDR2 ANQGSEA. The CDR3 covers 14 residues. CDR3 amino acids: CSVGAGGSGNTIYF. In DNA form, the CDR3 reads TGCAGCGTTGGGGCGGGGGGCTCTGGAAACACCATATATTTT.